Given below is one T cell receptor (beta chain) in context. Antigen specificity is unknown. V was clipped by 1 base and J by 1 base, with 17 bases between them. The CDR3 spans 18 residues. Germline loops: CDR1 MGHRA, CDR2 YSYEKL. The data derive from a study of Tregs in tolerant kidney transplant recipients. General observations from the study: Biological reproducibility was not directly addressed, but technical replication error appeared minimal.

Unstimulated regulatory T cells (CD4+CD25+CD127-), CD4+CD25- non-regulatory cells, CD4 and CD8 cells were FACS-sorted from thawed PBMCs. Profiled with immunoSEQ multiplex PCR; TCRdb holds only in-frame clones, not every one. Among about 240,000 clones listed, about four fifths were seen once. The TCR sequence derives from a human donor in good health. Material for sequencing was CD4+ T cells from blood. This chain uses TRBV4-1 with TRBJ1-3; possibly TRBD1 for D (5 bases). CDR3 bases: TGCGCCAGCAGCCAAGTCGGTCGGGGGGGTTCGTCTGGAAACACCATATATTTT. Translated, it gives CASSQVGRGGSSGNTIYF.